A selection of T cell receptor beta chains follows, all from one sample in a study of shared clonotypes between healthy human individuals. Sequencing used immunoSEQ multiplex PCR; TCRdb keeps in-frame clones, though not all of them. The sample holds hundreds of thousands of clones, roughly four fifths seen once. Sequenced material: PBMCs. These receptors were taken from a woman in her 40s in good health. Some clones in this sample may be carry-over from other donors' samples. Each CDR3 is given with its conserved first and last residue. A D gene is named only where the DNA matches it firmly. The size field is filled for only some rows; it gives once, few, many or a size class.

V gene	D gene	clone size	J gene	CDR3 protein	CDR3 DNA
TRBV7-2	TRBD2	.	TRBJ2-1	CASSYGSSGRNEQFF	TGTGCCAGCAGCTATGGTTCTAGCGGGAGAAATGAGCAGTTCTTC
TRBV30	.	.	TRBJ2-3	CATKGVGSLPWSDTQYF	TGTGCCACAAAGGGCGTCGGGAGTCTACCGTGGTCAGATACGCAGTATTTT
TRBV6-5	TRBD2	few	TRBJ2-7	CASSALAGASYEQYF	TGTGCCAGCAGCGCACTAGCGGGAGCTTCCTACGAGCAGTACTTC
TRBV18	.	.	TRBJ2-1	CASSPPGGNEQFF	TGTGCCAGCTCACCACCTGGAGGCAATGAGCAGTTCTTC
TRBV27	TRBD1	many	TRBJ2-7	CASRNDRVKSYEQYF	TGTGCCAGCAGGAACGACAGGGTTAAAAGCTACGAGCAGTACTTC
TRBV9	TRBD2	.	TRBJ2-1	CASSVEPAGGNNEQFF	TGTGCCAGCAGCGTAGAACCGGCGGGGGGCAACAATGAGCAGTTCTTC
TRBV5-1	.	.	TRBJ2-5	CASSLASAETQYF	TGCGCCAGCAGCTTGGCTAGCGCTGAGACCCAGTACTTC
TRBV6-6	.	.	TRBJ2-2	CASSYSRASNTGELFF	TGTGCCAGCAGTTACTCGCGAGCATCGAACACCGGGGAGCTGTTTTTT
TRBV10-1	TRBD2	.	TRBJ2-7	CASSDLAGSAYEQYF	TGCGCCAGCAGTGATCTAGCGGGTTCAGCCTACGAGCAGTACTTC
TRBV6-5	.	.	TRBJ2-5	CASSYSAGIGEQYF	TGTGCCAGCAGTTACTCGGCAGGGATCGGTGAGCAGTACTTC